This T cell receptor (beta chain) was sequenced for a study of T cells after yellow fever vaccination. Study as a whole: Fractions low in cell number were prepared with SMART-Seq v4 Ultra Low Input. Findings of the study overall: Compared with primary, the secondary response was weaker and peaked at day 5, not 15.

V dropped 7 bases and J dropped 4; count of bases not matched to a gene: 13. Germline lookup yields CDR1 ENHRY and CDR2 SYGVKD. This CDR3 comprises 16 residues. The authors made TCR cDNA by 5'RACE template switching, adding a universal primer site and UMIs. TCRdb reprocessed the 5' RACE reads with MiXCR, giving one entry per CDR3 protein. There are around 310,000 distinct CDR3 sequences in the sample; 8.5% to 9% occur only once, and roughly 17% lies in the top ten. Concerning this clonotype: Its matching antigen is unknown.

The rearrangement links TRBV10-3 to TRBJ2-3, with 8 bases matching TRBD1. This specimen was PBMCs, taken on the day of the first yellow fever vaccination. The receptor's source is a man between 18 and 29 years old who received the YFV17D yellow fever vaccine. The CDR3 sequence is CAITEKDGQGSDTQYF. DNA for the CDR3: TGTGCCATCACCGAAAAAGACGGACAGGGTTCAGATACGCAGTATTTT.